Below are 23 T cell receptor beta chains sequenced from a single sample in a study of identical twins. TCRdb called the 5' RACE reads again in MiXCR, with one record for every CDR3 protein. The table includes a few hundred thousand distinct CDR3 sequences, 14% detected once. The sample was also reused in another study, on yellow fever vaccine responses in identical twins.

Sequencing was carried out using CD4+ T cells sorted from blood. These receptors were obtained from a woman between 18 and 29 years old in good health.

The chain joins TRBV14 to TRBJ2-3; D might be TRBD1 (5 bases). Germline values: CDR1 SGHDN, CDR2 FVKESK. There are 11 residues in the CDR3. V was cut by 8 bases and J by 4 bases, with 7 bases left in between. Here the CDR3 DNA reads TGTGCCAGCGGACACGCAGATACGCAGTATTTT. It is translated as CASGHADTQYF. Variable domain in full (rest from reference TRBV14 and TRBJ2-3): EAGVTQFPSHSVIEKGQTVTLRCDPISGHDNLYWYRRVMGKEIKFLLHFVKESKQDESGMPNNRFLAERTGGTYSTLKVQPAELEDSGVYFCASGHADTQYFGPGTRLTVL.

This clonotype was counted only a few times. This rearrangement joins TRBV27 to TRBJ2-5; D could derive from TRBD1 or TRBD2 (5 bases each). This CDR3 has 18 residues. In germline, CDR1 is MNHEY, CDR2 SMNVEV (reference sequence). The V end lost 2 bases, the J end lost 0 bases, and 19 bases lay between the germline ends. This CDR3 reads CASSLRAGSWGYQETQYF. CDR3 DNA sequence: TGTGCCAGCAGTTTAAGGGCGGGTTCGTGGGGGTACCAAGAGACCCAGTACTTC.

CDR3 protein: CASSEYGGGETQYF. In nucleotides, the CDR3 is TGTGCCAGCAGTGAATACGGAGGTGGAGAGACCCAGTACTTC. The chain links TRBV25-1 to TRBJ2-5; tentatively, D is TRBD2 (5 bases). The CDR3 extends over 14 amino acids. V was shortened by 0 bases and J by 4 bases, with 9 bases between the two germline ends. CDR1 is MGHDK, CDR2 SYGVNS, per germline.

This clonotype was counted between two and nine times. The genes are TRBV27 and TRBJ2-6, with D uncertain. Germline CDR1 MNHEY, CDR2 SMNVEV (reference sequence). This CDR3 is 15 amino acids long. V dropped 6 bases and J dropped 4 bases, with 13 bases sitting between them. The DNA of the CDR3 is TGTGCCAGCAGGGGTGTCGGGTCAGGGGCCAACGTCCTGACTTTC. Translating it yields CASRGVGSGANVLTF.

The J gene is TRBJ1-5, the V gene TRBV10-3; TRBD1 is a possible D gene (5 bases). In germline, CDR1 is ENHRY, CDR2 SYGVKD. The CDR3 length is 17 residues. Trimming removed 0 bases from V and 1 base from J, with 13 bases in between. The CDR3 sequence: CAISESGGAVSNQPQHF. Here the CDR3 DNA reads TGTGCCATCAGTGAGTCGGGAGGGGCGGTGAGCAATCAGCCCCAGCATTTT.

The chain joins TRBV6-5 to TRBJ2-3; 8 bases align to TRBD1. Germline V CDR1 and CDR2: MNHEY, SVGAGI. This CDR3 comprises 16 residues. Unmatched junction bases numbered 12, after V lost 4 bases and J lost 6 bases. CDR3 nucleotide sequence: TGTGCCAGCAGTTTTCCTCCTCGACAGGGGAGGGATACGCAGTATTTT. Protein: CASSFPPRQGRDTQYF.

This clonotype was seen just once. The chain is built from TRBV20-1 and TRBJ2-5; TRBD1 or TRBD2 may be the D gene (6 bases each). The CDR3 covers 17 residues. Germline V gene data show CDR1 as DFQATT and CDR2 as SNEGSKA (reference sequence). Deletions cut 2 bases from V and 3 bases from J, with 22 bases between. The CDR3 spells CSARTPSAWGAKETQYF. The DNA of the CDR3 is TGCAGTGCTAGAACACCCTCTGCGTGGGGGGCGAAAGAGACCCAGTACTTC.

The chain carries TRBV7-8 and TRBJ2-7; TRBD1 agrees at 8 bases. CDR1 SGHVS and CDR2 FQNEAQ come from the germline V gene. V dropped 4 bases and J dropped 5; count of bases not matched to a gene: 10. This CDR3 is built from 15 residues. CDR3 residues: CASSYRDRTSHEQYF. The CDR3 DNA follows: TGTGCCAGCAGCTACCGGGACAGGACTTCCCACGAGCAGTACTTC.

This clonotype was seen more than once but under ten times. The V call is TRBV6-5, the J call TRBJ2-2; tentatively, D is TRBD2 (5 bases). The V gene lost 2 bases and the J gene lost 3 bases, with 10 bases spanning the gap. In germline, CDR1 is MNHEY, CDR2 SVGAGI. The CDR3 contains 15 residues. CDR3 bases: TGTGCCAGCAGTTACAGTCGGCGGGACACCGGGGAGCTGTTTTTT. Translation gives CASSYSRRDTGELFF.

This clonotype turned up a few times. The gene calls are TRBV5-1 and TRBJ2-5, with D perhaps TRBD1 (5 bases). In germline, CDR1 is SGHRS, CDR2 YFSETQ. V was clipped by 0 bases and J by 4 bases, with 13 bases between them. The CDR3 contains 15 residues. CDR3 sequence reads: CASSLVQAFGETQYF. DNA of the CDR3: TGCGCCAGCAGCTTGGTACAGGCGTTTGGAGAGACCCAGTACTTC.

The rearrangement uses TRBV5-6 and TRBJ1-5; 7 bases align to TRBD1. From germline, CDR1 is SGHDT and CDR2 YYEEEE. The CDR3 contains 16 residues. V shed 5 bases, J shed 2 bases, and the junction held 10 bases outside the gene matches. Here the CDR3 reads CASSASQGKGNQPQHF. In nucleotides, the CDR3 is TGTGCCAGCAGTGCCTCACAGGGGAAAGGCAATCAGCCCCAGCATTTT.

The CDR3 nucleotides are TGCAGTGCTTTCTTACAAATAGCGGGTTCATCCCCCCGTACGCAGTATTTT. This gives the protein CSAFLQIAGSSPRTQYF. The chain employs TRBV20-1 and TRBJ2-3; 7 bases fit TRBD2. The CDR3 totals 17 residues. Germline V gene lookup returns CDR1 DFQATT and CDR2 SNEGSKA (reference sequence). Losses at the gene ends were 5 bases for V and 8 bases for J; bases not matched to a gene: 22.

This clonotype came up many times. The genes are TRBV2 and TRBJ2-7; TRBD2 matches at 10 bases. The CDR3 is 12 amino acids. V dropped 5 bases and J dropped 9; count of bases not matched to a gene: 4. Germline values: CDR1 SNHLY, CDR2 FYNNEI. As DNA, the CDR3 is TGTGCCAGCAGTCGGACTAGCGGAGTGCAGTACTTC. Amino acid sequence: CASSRTSGVQYF.

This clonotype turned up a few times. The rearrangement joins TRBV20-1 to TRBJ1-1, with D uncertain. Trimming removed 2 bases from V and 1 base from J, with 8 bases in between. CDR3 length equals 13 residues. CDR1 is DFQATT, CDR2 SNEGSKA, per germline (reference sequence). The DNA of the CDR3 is TGCAGTGCTAGACCCGACACGAACACTGAAGCTTTCTTT. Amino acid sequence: CSARPDTNTEAFF.

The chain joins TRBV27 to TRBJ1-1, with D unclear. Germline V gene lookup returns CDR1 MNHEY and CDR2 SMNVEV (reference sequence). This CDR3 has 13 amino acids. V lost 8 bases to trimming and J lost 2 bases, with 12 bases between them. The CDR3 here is CASHRAANTEAFF. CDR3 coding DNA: TGTGCCAGCCACCGGGCTGCCAACACTGAAGCTTTCTTT.

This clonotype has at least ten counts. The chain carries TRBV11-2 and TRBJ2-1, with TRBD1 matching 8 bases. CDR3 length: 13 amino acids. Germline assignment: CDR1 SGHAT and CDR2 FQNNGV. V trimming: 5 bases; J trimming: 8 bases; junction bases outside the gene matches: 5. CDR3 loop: CASSTDRGYEQFF. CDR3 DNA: TGTGCCAGCAGCACAGACAGGGGATATGAGCAGTTCTTC.

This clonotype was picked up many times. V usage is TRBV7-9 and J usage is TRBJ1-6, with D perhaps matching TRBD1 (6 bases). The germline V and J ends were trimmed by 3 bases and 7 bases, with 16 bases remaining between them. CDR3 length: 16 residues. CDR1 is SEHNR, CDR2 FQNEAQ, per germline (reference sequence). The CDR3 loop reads CASSLTGGQGNSPLHF. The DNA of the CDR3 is TGTGCCAGCAGCTTGACCGGGGGGCAGGGGAATTCACCCCTCCACTTT. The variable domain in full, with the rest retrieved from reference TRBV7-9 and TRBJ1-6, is DTGVSQNPRHKITKRGQNVTFRCDPISEHNRLYWYRQTLGQGPEFLTYFQNEAQLEKSRLLSDRFSAERPKGSFSTLEIQRTEQGDSAMYLCASSLTGGQGNSPLHFGNGTRLTVT.

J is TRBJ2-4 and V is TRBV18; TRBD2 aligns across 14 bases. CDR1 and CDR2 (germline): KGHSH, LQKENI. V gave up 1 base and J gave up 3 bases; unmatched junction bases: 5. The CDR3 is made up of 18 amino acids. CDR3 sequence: CASSPLPGLAGDKNIQYF. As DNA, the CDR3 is TGTGCCAGCTCACCACTGCCGGGACTAGCGGGAGACAAAAACATTCAGTACTTC. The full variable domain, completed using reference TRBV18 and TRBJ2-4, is NAGVMQNPRHLVRRRGQEARLRCSPMKGHSHVYWYRQLPEEGLKFMVYLQKENIIDESGMPKERFSAEFPKEGPSILRIQQVVRGDSAAYFCASSPLPGLAGDKNIQYFGAGTRLSVL.

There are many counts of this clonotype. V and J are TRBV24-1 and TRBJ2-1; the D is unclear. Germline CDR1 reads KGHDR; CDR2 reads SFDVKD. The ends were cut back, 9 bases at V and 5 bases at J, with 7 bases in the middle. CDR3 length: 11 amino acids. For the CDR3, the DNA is TGTGCCACCTTGGGCCACAATGAGCAGTTCTTC. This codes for CATLGHNEQFF.

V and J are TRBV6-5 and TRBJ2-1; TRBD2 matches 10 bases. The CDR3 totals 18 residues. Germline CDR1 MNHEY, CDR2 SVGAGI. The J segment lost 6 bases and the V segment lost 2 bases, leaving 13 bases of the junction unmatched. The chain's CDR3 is CASSYRLAGVSFSNEQFF. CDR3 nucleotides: TGTGCCAGCAGTTACCGGCTAGCGGGAGTGTCGTTCTCCAATGAGCAGTTCTTC.

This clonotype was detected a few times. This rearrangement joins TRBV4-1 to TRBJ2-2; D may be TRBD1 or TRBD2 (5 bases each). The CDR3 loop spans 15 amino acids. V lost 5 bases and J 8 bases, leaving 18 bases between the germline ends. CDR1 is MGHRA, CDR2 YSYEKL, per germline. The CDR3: CASSNSGTQAGELFF. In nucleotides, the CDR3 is TGCGCCAGCAGCAACTCTGGGACGCAGGCGGGGGAGCTGTTTTTT.

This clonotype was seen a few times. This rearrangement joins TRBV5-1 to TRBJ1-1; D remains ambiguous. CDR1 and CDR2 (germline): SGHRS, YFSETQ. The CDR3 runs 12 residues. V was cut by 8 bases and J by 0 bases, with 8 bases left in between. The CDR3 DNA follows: TGCGCCAGGAAAAATCTGAACACTGAAGCTTTCTTT. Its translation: CARKNLNTEAFF.

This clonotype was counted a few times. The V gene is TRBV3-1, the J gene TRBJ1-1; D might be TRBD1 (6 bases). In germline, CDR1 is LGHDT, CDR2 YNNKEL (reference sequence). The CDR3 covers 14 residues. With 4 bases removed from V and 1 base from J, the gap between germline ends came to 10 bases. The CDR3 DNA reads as TGTGCCAGCAGCCGTGGACAGCCGAACACTGAAGCTTTCTTT. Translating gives CASSRGQPNTEAFF.